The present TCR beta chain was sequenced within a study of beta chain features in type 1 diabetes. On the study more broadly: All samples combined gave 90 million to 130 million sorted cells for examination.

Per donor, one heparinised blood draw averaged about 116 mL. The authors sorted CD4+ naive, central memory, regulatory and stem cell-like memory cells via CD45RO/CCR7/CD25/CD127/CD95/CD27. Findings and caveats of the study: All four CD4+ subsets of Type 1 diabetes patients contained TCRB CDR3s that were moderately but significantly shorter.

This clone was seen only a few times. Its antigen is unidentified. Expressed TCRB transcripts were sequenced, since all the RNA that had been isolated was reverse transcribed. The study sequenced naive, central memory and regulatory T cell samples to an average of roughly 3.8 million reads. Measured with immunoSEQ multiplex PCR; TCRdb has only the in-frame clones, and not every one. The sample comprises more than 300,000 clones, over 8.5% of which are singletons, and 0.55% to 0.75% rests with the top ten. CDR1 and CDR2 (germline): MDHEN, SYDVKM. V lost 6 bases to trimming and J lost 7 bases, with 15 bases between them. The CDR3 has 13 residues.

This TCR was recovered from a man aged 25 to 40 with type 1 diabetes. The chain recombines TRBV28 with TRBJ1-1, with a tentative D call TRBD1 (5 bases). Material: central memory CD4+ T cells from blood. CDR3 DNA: TGTGCCAGCAGCCGTACCGGGGGACTTGAAGCTTTCTTT. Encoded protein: CASSRTGGLEAFF.